The clone carrying this T cell receptor (beta chain) showed up just once. The antigen is undetermined. The CDR3 covers 15 residues. Trimming at V came to 2 bases and at J to 5 bases, leaving 8 bases not matched to a gene. In germline, CDR1 is MDHEN, CDR2 SYDVKM. The sample originates from a study of read filtering for tumor transcriptome and immune sequencing. Turning to the study itself: By R-ISS, stages I, II and III held 8, 16 and 7 patients. IR-seq gave about 3.5 to 10.27 million TCR reads per sample; RNA-seq gave roughly 75 to 1,300. Study results and caveats: Even smaller IR-seq throughput identified most shared clonotypes.

This library used approximately 370 ng RNA and molecular barcoded adaptors spanning alpha/delta and beta/gamma chains. TCRdb independently ran MiXCR on the reads; one entry per CDR3 protein. The sample has about 130,000 distinct CDR3 sequences, approximately 12% seen once. Bone marrow was sampled from every patient at the time of active disease. Material for sequencing was a population of CD138-negative cells sorted from bone marrow. The chain carries TRBV28 and TRBJ2-5, with TRBD2 matching over 7 bases. The TCR comes from a donor aged 40 or older with multiple myeloma. The CDR3 is CASSLGRGRAETQYF. CDR3 nucleotides: TGTGCCAGCAGTTTAGGTAGAGGGAGGGCGGAGACCCAGTACTTC.